A single sample gave rise to the 2 T cell receptor beta chains below, sequenced in a study of cytomegalovirus exposure and HLA in healthy donors. PCR employed 60 Vbeta and 13 Jbeta primers. Data came from immunoSEQ multiplex PCR; TCRdb stores just in-frame clones and leaves some out. The sample records 90,000 to 150,000 clones, 74% being singletons. Input material: PBMCs. All receptors derive from a human donor in good health.

The V and J genes are TRBV30 and TRBJ1-2; D is unclear. Trimming shortened V by 1 base and J by 3 bases, and 6 bases separated the two germline ends. The germline V gene has CDR1 GTSNPN and CDR2 SVGIG (reference sequence). The CDR3 spans 12 residues. CDR3 residues: CAWSDSHYGYTF. For the CDR3, the DNA is TGTGCCTGGAGTGACAGCCACTATGGCTACACCTTC.

The rearrangement uses TRBV5-4 and TRBJ2-1; 7 bases agree with TRBD1. The CDR3 runs 16 residues. Germline V gene lookup returns CDR1 SGHNT and CDR2 YYREEE (reference sequence). V was clipped by 2 bases and J by 5 bases; unmatched bases: 10. The DNA for the CDR3 is TGTGCCAGCAGCTTTATACAGGGGTCCGTCGACAATGAGCAGTTCTTC. As protein: CASSFIQGSVDNEQFF.